The source of this T cell receptor beta chain is a study of blood T cell repertoires in COVID-19. Across the study: Sites in the United States, Italy and Spain provided acute and convalescent COVID-19 samples.

Germline V gene lookup returns CDR1 SGDLS and CDR2 YYNGEE. The CDR3 is made up of 16 amino acids. Trimming cost V 4 bases and J 6 bases; bases outside gene matches: 14. Measured with immunoSEQ multiplex PCR; TCRdb has only the in-frame clones, and not every one. Of some 49,000 clones listed, around 82% are singletons. The sequence was collected from a woman aged 55 to 70 with acute or convalescent COVID-19. The sample consisted of peripheral blood. The rearrangement links TRBV9 to TRBJ1-1; 8 nucleotides match TRBD1. The DNA of the CDR3 is TGTGCCAGCAGCTCTACCCCACAGGGGGTTAGCTCTGAAGCTTTCTTT. Translation gives CASSSTPQGVSSEAFF.